Each of the 2 T cell receptor beta chains below was sequenced from the same sample in a study of tumor and adjacent non-tumor tissue in lung cancer (dated by TCRdb to between 2017 and 2018). RNA was isolated from bulk, unsorted tissue, and RNA quality was assessed with a NanoDrop ND-1000 and an Agilent 2100. Receptor amplification or capture employed multiplex PCR. The instrument was an Illumina HiSeq 2500. Following protocols modified from ARM-PCR, the researchers constructed TCRbeta libraries through three rounds of nested PCR with primers (Table S4). TCRdb trimmed public reads at Q25 via fastp, called clones via MiXCR and kept in-frame beta chains. Rows are unified per CDR3 protein, each entry keeping the most common DNA and genes. Present in this sample are 100,000 to 120,000 distinct CDR3 sequences, over 70% of which were seen just once. The ten largest account for about 22% of the sample. The source material was lung tumor tissue. The receptors here all came from an older man with non-small cell lung cancer.

Of note for this clonotype: An end of the junction does not agree with germline; a read error may underlie this. V usage is TRBV4-1 and J usage is TRBJ2-6; TRBD1 agrees at 7 bases. Germline values: CDR1 MGHRA, CDR2 YSYEKL. The CDR3 has 19 residues. The CDR3: CASSQDVSRTGSGANVLTF. The DNA for the CDR3 is TGCGCCAGCAGCCAAGATGTTTCCAGGACAGGCTCTGGGGCCAATGTCCTGACTTTC.

Remarks on this clonotype: Its ends do not fully match the called genes, so a read error is possible. This chain uses TRBV6-5 with TRBJ1-5; D gene uncertain. The germline V gene has CDR1 MNHEY and CDR2 SVGAGI. The CDR3 is 13 amino acids. The CDR3 loop is CAGRDKAGQPQHF. The CDR3 bases are TGTGCCGGCAGAGACAAGGCTGGGCAGCCCCAGCATTTT.